The clone carrying this T cell receptor (beta chain) was detected many times. The antigen remains undetermined. The data belong to a study of T-cell reconstitution after alpha-beta-depleted transplantation in children. General study points: Newly generated T cells supplied most T-cell counts and diversity one year post-transplant. In patients about two months after transplant, alpha-beta T cells reportedly arose from several hundred expanded graft clones.

Construction of the TCRbeta library involved unique molecular identifiers. Each CDR3 protein gets one entry after TCRdb re-called the PCR reads with MiXCR. The repertoire holds under 750,000 distinct CDR3 sequences, with about 23% as singletons. The TCR comes from a boy under three years old who had a stem cell transplant for acute myeloid leukemia, so the T cells may come from the graft donor. Sample: PBMCs, mostly from graft donor cells, taken 360 days after TCRalphabeta/CD19-depleted stem cell transplant.

CDR3 coding DNA: TGCAGTGCTAGAGATGCGGCACCGAACACCGGGGAGCTGTTTTTT. It translates to CSARDAAPNTGELFF. V gene TRBV20-1 combines with J gene TRBJ2-2; D is ambiguous. The CDR3 is 15 residues long. Trimming pared 0 bases from V and 0 bases from J, leaving 8 bases between. Germline V lookup: CDR1 DFQATT, CDR2 SNEGSKA (reference sequence).